Listed below are T cell receptor beta chains from one sample, sequenced in a study of CD8 T cells in Susac syndrome. MiXCR, run by TCRdb on the immunoSEQ multiplex PCR reads, gives a single entry per CDR3 protein. Of around 200,000 distinct CDR3 sequences in the sample, about 93% are singletons; the top ten hold approximately 0.099%. Specimen: CD4+ T cells from PBMCs. These receptors all stem from a human donor with Susac syndrome. Each CDR3 is given with its conserved first and last residue. D genes are given only for firm matches. A clone size is listed for some rows: how often the clone was seen (once, few, many), or a class if it is expanded.

- - TRBJ1-2 TRBV18 CASSPREGDGYTF TGTGCCAGCTCACCCAGGGAGGGGGATGGCTACACCTTC
- - TRBJ1-2 TRBV29-1 CSVSPLLWGKENGYTF TGCAGCGTTAGCCCGTTACTGTGGGGGAAGGAGAATGGCTACACCTTC
- - TRBJ2-4 TRBV13 CASSSYLSPWETVAKNIQYF TGTGCCAGCAGCTCCTACCTTAGCCCCTGGGAGACAGTCGCCAAAAACATTCAGTACTTC
- - TRBJ2-1 TRBV29-1 CSVESSPEDEQFF TGCAGCGTTGAATCCTCCCCTGAGGATGAGCAGTTCTTC
- TRBD2 TRBJ2-5 TRBV11-2 CASSLVSLAVQETQYF TGTGCCAGCAGCTTAGTCTCGCTAGCGGTACAAGAGACCCAGTACTTC
- TRBD2 TRBJ2-5 TRBV5-1 CASSHLGGFQETQYF TGCGCCAGCAGCCACCTCGGGGGGTTCCAAGAGACCCAGTACTTC
- - TRBJ1-2 TRBV10-3 CAISEYREAINYGYTF TGTGCCATCAGTGAGTACAGGGAGGCCATTAACTATGGCTACACCTTC
- - TRBJ1-6 TRBV27 CASSLLGDSPLHF TGTGCCAGCAGTTTATTAGGTGACTCACCCCTCCACTTT
- - TRBJ1-6 TRBV4-2 CASSQDFRRTFLSPLHF TGTGCCAGCAGCCAAGATTTTAGGCGGACTTTTTTATCACCCCTCCACTTT
- - TRBJ1-4 TRBV20-1 CSASGRATNEKLFF TGCAGTGCTAGTGGCCGAGCTACTAATGAAAAACTGTTTTTT
- - TRBJ1-1 TRBV6-1 CASSVPGGPGLVRTEAFF TGTGCCAGCAGTGTGCCCGGGGGGCCAGGGCTTGTGAGGACTGAAGCTTTCTTT
- TRBD1 TRBJ1-5 TRBV2 CASSAGTENQPQHF TGTGCCAGCAGCGCTGGGACAGAGAATCAGCCCCAGCATTTT
- - TRBJ2-1 TRBV6-4 CARPWNEQFF TGTGCCAGGCCTTGGAATGAGCAGTTCTTC
- - TRBJ2-5 TRBV28 CASSFVSNTQETQYF TGTGCCAGCAGTTTTGTCTCAAATACCCAAGAGACCCAGTACTTC
- TRBD1 TRBJ2-1 TRBV30 CAWTHGPGTGGNEQFF TGTGCCTGGACCCACGGCCCGGGGACAGGGGGTAATGAGCAGTTCTTC
- - TRBJ2-4 TRBV4-1 CASSQGPSSSKNIQYF TGCGCCAGCAGCCAAGGGCCCTCCAGTTCCAAAAACATTCAGTACTTC
- - TRBJ1-2 TRBV5-4 CASSFWQGIYGYTF TGTGCCAGCAGCTTCTGGCAGGGGATCTATGGCTACACCTTC
- - TRBJ2-3 TRBV29-1 CSVVTVWVRARTDTQYF TGCAGCGTTGTTACGGTCTGGGTTCGGGCACGGACAGATACGCAGTATTTT
- - TRBJ2-1 TRBV5-1 CASSLDTLNEQFF TGCGCCAGCAGCTTGGACACACTCAATGAGCAGTTCTTC
once TRBD2 TRBJ2-5 TRBV4-3 CASSQDPASGRAQYF TGCGCCAGCAGCCAAGATCCGGCTAGCGGGAGGGCCCAGTACTTC
- - TRBJ2-1 TRBV7-2 CASSLDSRGTRRQFF TGTGCCAGCAGCTTAGATAGTAGGGGGACTCGGAGGCAGTTCTTC
- TRBD1 TRBJ2-7 TRBV20-1 CSATAGTGGSEQYF TGCAGTGCAACCGCCGGGACAGGGGGCTCCGAGCAGTACTTC
- TRBD1 TRBJ2-1 TRBV12-3/TRBV12-4 CASRPPGQALSEQFF TGTGCCAGCAGACCACCGGGACAGGCTCTAAGTGAGCAGTTCTTC
- - TRBJ2-7 TRBV28 CASSRTVKGYEQYF TGTGCCAGCAGTAGGACGGTGAAAGGCTACGAGCAGTACTTC
- - TRBJ1-2 TRBV20-1 CSAREKPDSNYGYTF TGCAGTGCTAGAGAGAAACCAGACTCTAACTATGGCTACACCTTC
- - TRBJ2-3 TRBV29-1 CSADALGGTDTQYF TGCAGCGCTGATGCCCTCGGGGGCACAGATACGCAGTATTTT
- - TRBJ2-1 TRBV7-2 CASSFVGFEQFF TGTGCCAGCAGCTTCGTGGGCTTTGAGCAGTTCTTC
- - TRBJ2-2 TRBV20-1 CSASYPNTGELFF TGCAGTGCTAGTTACCCGAACACCGGGGAGCTGTTTTTT
once TRBD1 TRBJ2-7 TRBV25-1 CASSSMGDRELHEQYF TGTGCCAGCAGTTCGATGGGGGACAGGGAACTTCACGAGCAGTACTTC
- - TRBJ2-3 TRBV27 CASRPLNADTQYF TGTGCCAGCAGACCACTTAACGCAGATACGCAGTATTTT
- - TRBJ1-1 TRBV20-1 CRGRGLTEAFF TGCAGGGGACGGGGCTTGACTGAAGCTTTCTTT
- - TRBJ2-5 TRBV10-3 CAATSQDGTHQETQYF TGTGCCGCCACCAGCCAGGACGGGACACACCAAGAGACCCAGTACTTC
- - TRBJ1-1 TRBV9 CASSTQPTGNTEAFF TGTGCCAGCAGCACTCAACCCACAGGGAACACTGAAGCTTTCTTT
- TRBD1 TRBJ1-1 TRBV5-1 CASSLMNRGPNTEAFF TGCGCCAGCAGCTTGATGAACAGGGGGCCGAACACTGAAGCTTTCTTT
- TRBD2 TRBJ2-1 TRBV7-8 CASSLRTSGGTPGNEQFF TGTGCCAGCAGCTTAAGGACTAGCGGGGGGACACCGGGCAATGAGCAGTTCTTC
once - TRBJ2-1 TRBV6-6 CASSYTRNNEQFF TGTGCCAGCAGTTACACGCGAAACAATGAGCAGTTCTTC
- TRBD2 TRBJ2-1 TRBV30 CAWGPGTTTRSEQFF TGTGCCTGGGGTCCCGGGACTACAACCAGGAGTGAGCAGTTCTTC
- - TRBJ2-2 TRBV4-1 CASSQNEWGRTGELFF TGCGCCAGCAGCCAAAATGAGTGGGGCAGGACCGGGGAGCTGTTTTTT
- TRBD1 TRBJ2-7 TRBV6-5 CASSPTDRGTYEQYF TGTGCCAGCAGCCCAACTGACAGGGGGACCTACGAGCAGTACTTC
- - TRBJ1-5 TRBV28 CASSGTHSNQPQHF TGTGCCAGCAGCGGGACACATAGCAATCAGCCCCAGCATTTT
- TRBD2 TRBJ2-7 TRBV20-1 CSAITPTSGPRVQYF TGCAGTGCTATAACCCCAACTAGCGGGCCCAGGGTGCAGTACTTC
- - TRBJ2-7 TRBV30 CAWSRGYSSYEQYF TGTGCCTGGAGTCGGGGGTACAGCTCCTACGAGCAGTACTTC
- - TRBJ1-1 TRBV19 CASSIPRENTEAFF TGTGCCAGTAGTATACCTAGGGAGAACACTGAAGCTTTCTTT
- TRBD1 TRBJ1-1 TRBV29-1 CSFRETGTNTEAFF TGCAGTTTTAGGGAGACAGGGACGAACACTGAAGCTTTCTTT
- TRBD1 TRBJ2-7 TRBV6-5 CASSLSGTGSYEQYF TGTGCCAGCAGCCTTTCCGGGACAGGTTCCTACGAGCAGTACTTC
- TRBD2 TRBJ2-5 TRBV12-3/TRBV12-4 CASGEAGAEETQYF TGTGCCAGCGGTGAAGCGGGGGCGGAGGAGACCCAGTACTTC
- TRBD1 TRBJ2-5 TRBV28 CASGTGAPETQYF TGTGCCAGCGGGACAGGGGCACCGGAGACCCAGTACTTC
- - TRBJ2-2 TRBV9 CASSVAGTGELFF TGTGCCAGCAGCGTAGCTGGCACCGGGGAGCTGTTTTTT
- - TRBJ2-5 TRBV6-6 CASSPRNRQETQYF TGTGCCAGCAGCCCCAGGAACCGGCAAGAGACCCAGTACTTC
- - TRBJ2-7 TRBV3-1 CASSLSPRGDEQYF TGTGCCAGCAGCCTCTCTCCCCGGGGTGACGAGCAGTACTTC
- - TRBJ1-2 TRBV5-1 CASSSATDNYGYTF TGCGCCAGCAGCTCAGCGACTGATAACTATGGCTACACCTTC
once - TRBJ1-2 TRBV5-1 CASSLDGDGYGYTF TGCGCCAGCAGCTTGGACGGGGACGGCTATGGCTACACCTTC
- - TRBJ2-3 TRBV20-1 CSAGGGLAVSTDTQYF TGCAGTGCAGGGGGGGGGCTAGCGGTGAGCACAGATACGCAGTATTTT
- - TRBJ1-4 TRBV6-6 CASSLNTATNEKLFF TGTGCCAGCAGTTTGAACACCGCAACTAATGAAAAACTGTTTTTT
few - TRBJ2-3 TRBV12-3/TRBV12-4 CASGHTDTQYF TGTGCCAGCGGGCACACAGATACGCAGTATTTT